This entry lists 18 T cell receptor beta chains sequenced from one sample in a study of Ad26.COV2.S vaccination and SARS-CoV-2 variants (dated by TCRdb to the early 2020s). Library prep was done by the immunoSEQ multiplex PCR assay. TCRdb's version of the immuneACCESS table is confined to in-frame rearrangements and falls short of the full clone set. An unresolved V gene accounts for under half of the shortfall where checked; the remainder is of unknown origin. In this sample the table shows more than 400,000 clones, 90% of which occur a single time. The ten largest clones capture less than 4.5% of the sample. Taken with the paper, the label for treatment or condition translates to: 19 received Ad26.COV2.S at low or high dose, single or two shots; about 5 received placebo; per-sample allocation not given. Repertoires of vaccine and placebo recipients were sequenced from samples collected on day 63 after the first injection.

This specimen was peripheral blood, taken in a trial of Ad26.COV2.S vaccine versus placebo. These receptor sequences come from a person aged 18 to 59 who received the Ad26.COV2.S COVID-19 vaccine or a placebo.

V and J are TRBV4-3 and TRBJ2-3, with D unclear. The CDR3 loop spans 13 amino acids. Trimming took 4 bases from V and 5 from J, leaving 10 bases between them. From germline, CDR1 is LGHNA and CDR2 YSLEER. This CDR3 is CASSRTPGDTQYF. The CDR3 DNA reads as TGCGCCAGCAGCCGGACCCCGGGAGATACGCAGTATTTT.

V and J are TRBV27 and TRBJ1-1; D gene unclear. V lost 2 bases, J lost 1 base, and 23 bases lay in between. The CDR3 consists of 19 residues. CDR1 is MNHEY, CDR2 SMNVEV, per germline (reference sequence). This CDR3 is CASSLTLPGFRRANTEAFF. The CDR3 region has the DNA TGTGCCAGCAGTTTAACCCTTCCCGGCTTCAGACGGGCGAACACTGAAGCTTTCTTT.

J is TRBJ2-5 and V is TRBV7-3, with 8 nucleotides matching TRBD1. CDR1 is SGHTA and CDR2 is FQGTGA in the germline V gene. This CDR3 is built from 14 residues. V gave up 5 bases and J gave up 4 bases; unmatched junction bases: 6. CDR3 in DNA: TGTGCCAGCAGCCAGGGGGCTAGGGGAGAGACCCAGTACTTC. Translated: CASSQGARGETQYF.

CDR3 in amino acids: CASSSLAVYNEQFF. CDR3 nucleotide sequence: TGTGCCAGCAGTTCTCTAGCGGTATACAATGAGCAGTTCTTC. The chain couples TRBV28 to TRBJ2-1; 7 bases line up with TRBD2. Germline V gives CDR1 MDHEN, CDR2 SYDVKM. Trimming at V came to 4 bases and at J to 4 bases, leaving 4 bases not matched to a gene. This CDR3 spans 14 amino acids.

The chain is built from TRBV5-8 and TRBJ2-5, with D perhaps given as TRBD1 or TRBD2 (5 bases each). Germline CDR1 is SGHTS and CDR2 is YDEGEE. The CDR3 loop spans 16 amino acids. With 4 bases removed from V and 2 bases from J, the gap between germline ends came to 18 bases. The CDR3 region has the DNA TGTGCCAGCAGCAGAGGGACCACCCCCGGGCAAGAGACCCAGTACTTC. Translation: CASSRGTTPGQETQYF.

V gene TRBV19 combines with J gene TRBJ2-5; 11 nucleotides agree with TRBD2. V was pared by 5 bases and J by 5 bases, with 7 bases of the junction left unmatched. Germline V gene lookup returns CDR1 LNHDA and CDR2 SQIVND (reference sequence). CDR3 size: 15 residues. The CDR3 spells CASSGDSGGEETQYF. CDR3 nucleotides: TGTGCCAGTAGTGGAGATAGCGGGGGGGAGGAGACCCAGTACTTC.

The V gene is TRBV2, the J gene TRBJ2-7; D ambiguous. The CDR3 is 10 amino acids. The ends were cut back, 6 bases at V and 2 bases at J, with 2 bases in the middle. Germline CDR1 SNHLY, CDR2 FYNNEI. This chain's CDR3 is CASRTYEQYF. The DNA for the CDR3 is TGTGCCAGCAGGACCTACGAGCAGTACTTC.

V gene TRBV7-8 combines with J gene TRBJ2-7; D is possibly TRBD2 (6 bases). Germline CDR1 and CDR2: SGHVS and FQNEAQ. This CDR3 comprises 14 residues. Between the trimmed V and J ends, which lost 7 bases and 2 bases, there was a span of 15 bases. This CDR3 is CASIQAGRAYEQYF. The CDR3 DNA is TGTGCCAGCATCCAGGCGGGACGGGCCTACGAGCAGTACTTC. Using reference TRBV7-8 and TRBJ2-7 for the parts outside the CDR3, the full variable domain is GAGVSQSPRYKVAKRGQDVALRCDPISGHVSLFWYQQALGQGPEFLTYFQNEAQLDKSGLPSDRFFAERPEGSVSTLKIQRTQQEDSAVYLCASIQAGRAYEQYFGPGTRLTVT.

The genes are TRBV6-5 and TRBJ2-7; TRBD2 matches at 7 bases. The V gene end was trimmed by 2 bases and the J gene end by 6 bases; junction bases not matched to a gene: 4. The CDR3 covers 13 residues. Germline lookup yields CDR1 MNHEY and CDR2 SVGAGI. For the CDR3, the DNA is TGTGCCAGCAGTTACAGGGAGGGACGCGAGCAGTACTTC. It encodes CASSYREGREQYF.

This rearrangement joins TRBV6-5 to TRBJ1-1; D unresolved. Germline loops: CDR1 MNHEY, CDR2 SVGAGI. The CDR3 covers 14 residues. The germline V and J ends were trimmed by 10 bases and 0 bases, with 15 bases remaining between them. CDR3: CATDSDQMNTEAFF. For the CDR3, the DNA is TGTGCCACCGACTCGGACCAAATGAACACTGAAGCTTTCTTT.

V and J are TRBV6-5 and TRBJ1-1; D remains ambiguous. Germline CDR1 MNHEY, CDR2 SVGAGI. The V end lost 6 bases, the J end lost 0 bases, and 11 bases lay between the germline ends. The length of the CDR3 is 14 residues. CDR3: CASSLAPLNTEAFF. The CDR3 bases are TGTGCCAGCAGCCTAGCGCCCTTGAACACTGAAGCTTTCTTT.

V gene TRBV24-1 combines with J gene TRBJ2-3; 16 bases map to TRBD2. The CDR3 contains 16 residues. CDR1 and CDR2 from the germline V gene are KGHDR and SFDVKD. V gave up 0 bases and J gave up 10 bases; unmatched junction bases: 3. The CDR3 sequence is CATSDLGTSGRASQYF. The CDR3 region has the DNA TGTGCCACCAGTGATTTGGGGACTAGCGGGAGGGCCTCGCAGTATTTT.

The J gene is TRBJ2-1, the V gene TRBV5-1, with TRBD2 matching over 14 bases. CDR1 and CDR2 (germline): SGHRS, YFSETQ. CDR3 length: 16 residues. The junction had 8 bases not matched to a gene; V was cut back by 4 bases and J by 8 bases. Written as DNA, the CDR3 is TGCGCCAGCAGCAGGGGGACTAGCGGGAGTTTGGATGAGCAGTTCTTC. Translation gives CASSRGTSGSLDEQFF.

This clone has just one count. V gene TRBV6-5 combines with J gene TRBJ2-1; 10 bases match TRBD2. Trimming removed 6 bases from V and 10 bases from J; junction bases left unmatched: 9. The CDR3 is 14 amino acids. Per the germline V gene, CDR1 is MNHEY and CDR2 is SVGAGI. CDR3 bases: TGTGCCAGCAGCGCTAGCGGGAGAGTAGGGGAGCAGTTCTTC. This translates into CASSASGRVGEQFF.

The rearrangement links TRBV9 to TRBJ2-3, with TRBD2 matching 7 bases. V lost 0 bases, J lost 5 bases, and 6 bases stayed unmatched. The length of the CDR3 is 15 residues. The germline gives CDR1 SGDLS, CDR2 YYNGEE. The CDR3 DNA reads as TGTGCCAGCAGCGTAGGCGGGAGTCAGGTAGATACGCAGTATTTT. Its protein is CASSVGGSQVDTQYF.

The chain couples TRBV5-1 to TRBJ1-2; D gene ambiguous. The CDR3 is 14 residues long. V dropped 0 bases and J dropped 8 bases, with 14 bases sitting between them. The germline V gene has CDR1 SGHRS and CDR2 YFSETQ. The CDR3 region is CASSLDSGPWGYTF. The CDR3, as DNA: TGCGCCAGCAGCTTGGACTCCGGCCCCTGGGGCTACACCTTC.

The J gene is TRBJ2-5, the V gene TRBV2; 8 positions match TRBD1. The CDR3 is 15 amino acids. V lost 7 bases and J lost 2; bases outside the gene matches: 9. CDR1 is SNHLY, CDR2 FYNNEI, per germline. As DNA, the CDR3 is TGTGCCAGCAAACCTGACAGGGGCCGTCAAGAGACCCAGTACTTC. Translation: CASKPDRGRQETQYF.

V usage is TRBV4-1 and J usage is TRBJ2-5; D is unresolved. V lost 4 bases and J 2 bases, leaving 11 bases between the germline ends. CDR1 is MGHRA and CDR2 is YSYEKL in the germline V gene. This CDR3 has 14 amino acids. The CDR3 DNA sequence: TGCGCCAGCAGCCTCCCCGAACAGCAAGAGACCCAGTACTTC. Encoded protein: CASSLPEQQETQYF.